The clone carrying this TCR beta chain appeared a few times. TCRdb re-analysed the 5' RACE reads in MiXCR, keeping a single row per CDR3 protein. This table holds 280,000 or so distinct CDR3 sequences, 8% to 10% found once. This sample was taken from a study of T-cell memory formation after mild COVID-19. Germline V gene lookup returns CDR1 MNHEY and CDR2 SVGAGI. The CDR3 sequence is 14 residues long. Trimming cost V 2 bases and J 7 bases; bases outside gene matches: 7. The chain links TRBV6-5 to TRBJ1-2; the match to TRBD1 covers 7 bases. The sequence was obtained from a man between 18 and 35 years old who had mild COVID-19 (a few samples of this study predate the infection). Cell type and time point are not known. Sample: PBMCs or a T cell subset sorted from them (not recorded which). The CDR3 sequence: CASSYDRVVGGYTF. CDR3 DNA sequence: TGTGCCAGCAGTTACGACAGGGTAGTCGGTGGCTACACCTTC.